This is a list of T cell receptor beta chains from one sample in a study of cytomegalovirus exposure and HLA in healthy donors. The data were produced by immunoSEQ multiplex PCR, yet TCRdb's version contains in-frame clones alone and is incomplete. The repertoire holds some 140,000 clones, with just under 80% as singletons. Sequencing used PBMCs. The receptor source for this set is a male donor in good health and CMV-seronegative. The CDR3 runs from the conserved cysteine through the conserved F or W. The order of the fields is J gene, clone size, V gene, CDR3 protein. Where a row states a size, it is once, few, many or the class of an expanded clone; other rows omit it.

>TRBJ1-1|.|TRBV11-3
CASSFGRVPLGTEAFF
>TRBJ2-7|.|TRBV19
CASSIGGYEQYF
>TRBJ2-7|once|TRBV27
CASSLRETSYEQYF
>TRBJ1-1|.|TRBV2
CASSGVGLNTEAFF
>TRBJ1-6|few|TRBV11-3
CASSFTGGALHF
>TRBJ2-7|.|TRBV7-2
CASSPGTGVREQYF
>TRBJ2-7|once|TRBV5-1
CASSLSWTSGGADEQYF
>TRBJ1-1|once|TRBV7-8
CASSLAGQGSNTEAFF
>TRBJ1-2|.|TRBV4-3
CASSQSPGGRSYTF
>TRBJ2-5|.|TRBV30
CAWNRDRGAQETQYF
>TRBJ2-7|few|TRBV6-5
CASREPGQGAGEQYF
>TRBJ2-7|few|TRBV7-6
CASSTGAYEQYF
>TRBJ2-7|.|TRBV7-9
CASSLPSSYEQYF
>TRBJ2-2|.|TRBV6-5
CATKTGFNTGELFF
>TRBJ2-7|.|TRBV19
CASSIAGGYEQYF
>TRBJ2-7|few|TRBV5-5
CASSLMGTGFNEQYF
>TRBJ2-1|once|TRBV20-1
CSAVYSNEQFF
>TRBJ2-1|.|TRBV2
CASSAATSGGKTFF
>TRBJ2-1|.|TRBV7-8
CASSARQGGRDEQFF
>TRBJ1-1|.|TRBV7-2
CASSSLDILEAFF
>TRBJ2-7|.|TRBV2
CASSARDKAYEQYF
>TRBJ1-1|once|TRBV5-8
CASSLFSLRAEAFF
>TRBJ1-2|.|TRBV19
CASSISPRDYYGYTF
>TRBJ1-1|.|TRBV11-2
CASSLGPPRVTEAFF
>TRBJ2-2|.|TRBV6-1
CASSAPPGGVNTGELFF